Following are 19 T cell receptor beta chains from one sample sequenced in a study of identical twins. TCRdb itself ran the 5' RACE reads through MiXCR, one entry per CDR3 protein. The profile shows 300,000 to 400,000 distinct CDR3 sequences, approximately 8.8% of them singletons. Sequenced input: naive T cells sorted from blood. The receptors shown here come from a woman in her forties or fifties in good health.

J is TRBJ2-1 and V is TRBV12-3 or TRBV12-4, with a tentative D call TRBD2 (6 bases). CDR3 length: 18 amino acids. V dropped 2 bases and J dropped 6 bases, with 23 bases sitting between them. The CDR3 region is CASSLKTLGAGRVNEQFF. CDR3 bases: TGTGCCAGCAGTTTAAAAACCCTAGGAGCCGGGAGAGTCAATGAGCAGTTCTTC.

The chain has TRBV6-2 or TRBV6-3 and TRBJ2-3; a weak D match, TRBD2 (6 bases). The CDR3 totals 17 residues. From germline, CDR1 is MNHEY and CDR2 SVGEGT. V was trimmed by 5 bases and J by 4 bases, leaving 22 bases between them. The CDR3 is CASSPRLVGLGSDTQYF. CDR3 nucleotide sequence: TGTGCCAGCAGTCCCCGACTGGTGGGACTCGGATCAGATACGCAGTATTTT.

The chain has TRBV10-2 and TRBJ2-7; 9 nucleotides align to TRBD2. The length of the CDR3 is 15 residues. Looked up from germline, CDR1 is WSHSY and CDR2 is SAAADI. V lost 7 bases and J lost 2; bases outside the gene matches: 9. The CDR3 nucleotides are TGCGCCAGCACTCCGGCTAGCGGGGCTACCTACGAGCAGTACGTC. Protein: CASTPASGATYEQYV.

CDR3 sequence: CASSTRGQGATGELFF. The CDR3 DNA follows: TGTGCCAGCAGCACCCGCGGACAGGGGGCGACCGGGGAGCTGTTTTTT. This chain joins TRBV11-2 and TRBJ2-2; TRBD1 aligns across 11 bases. The CDR3 extends over 16 amino acids. The germline V gene encodes CDR1 SGHAT and CDR2 FQNNGV. Germline trimming cut 5 bases from V and 5 bases from J; bases unmatched to any gene: 7.

This clonotype showed up just a few times. The rearrangement uses TRBV5-6 and TRBJ2-7, with D possibly being TRBD1 (5 bases). Trimming pared 4 bases from V and 3 bases from J, leaving 14 bases between. The CDR3 runs 14 residues. Germline loops: CDR1 SGHDT, CDR2 YYEEEE. DNA of the CDR3: TGTGCCAGCAGCAGAAACGGACAAAACTACGAGCAGTACGTC. This translates into CASSRNGQNYEQYV.

The chain combines TRBV29-1 with TRBJ2-1; 8 bases agree with TRBD1. CDR3 length: 10 residues. The V segment lost 6 bases and the J segment 9 bases; nucleotides outside the gene matches: 1. Per the germline V gene, CDR1 is SQVTM and CDR2 is ANQGSEA. The DNA for the CDR3 is TGCAGCGTCCAGGGGGCTGAGCAGTTCTTC. It encodes CSVQGAEQFF.

In this sample, this clonotype turned up many times. This chain connects TRBV12-3 or TRBV12-4 to TRBJ1-2, with 9 bases matching TRBD1. The CDR3 is 15 amino acids. J was trimmed by 6 bases and V by 2 bases; bases with no gene match: 7. The CDR3 here is CASSLSRGTGHGYTF. CDR3 nucleotides: TGTGCCAGCAGTTTATCCCGCGGGACAGGGCATGGCTACACCTTC.

The table lists this clonotype with a few counts. The chain couples TRBV30 to TRBJ2-5; D call uncertain. The CDR3 is made up of 11 amino acids. Per the germline V gene, CDR1 is GTSNPN and CDR2 is SVGIG (reference sequence). CDR3 bases: TGTGCTTTAGGCCCTCGGGAGACCCAGTACTTC. This encodes CALGPRETQYF.

Details on this clonotype: The junction departs from germline at one end; a sequencing error may be responsible. The chain links TRBV11-2 to TRBJ1-2; D not resolved. The CDR3 length is 12 residues. The V gene's germline CDR1 is SGHAT and CDR2 FQNNGV. The CDR3 DNA reads TGTGCCAGCAGCCTCCCCCTTTTTGGCGACACCTTC. Residues: CASSLPLFGDTF.

This clonotype was seen only a few times. The V and J genes are TRBV11-2 and TRBJ2-3, with D uncertain. This CDR3 contains 14 residues. V was cut by 4 bases and J by 0 bases, with 8 bases left in between. The germline gives CDR1 SGHAT, CDR2 FQNNGV. The CDR3 protein is CASSYAPSTDTQYF. CDR3 coding DNA: TGTGCCAGCAGCTACGCCCCTAGCACAGATACGCAGTATTTT.

This chain joins TRBV5-1 and TRBJ2-5; tentatively, D is TRBD1 (5 bases). The germline V gene has CDR1 SGHRS and CDR2 YFSETQ. The germline V and J ends were trimmed by 2 bases and 12 bases, with 20 bases remaining between them. This CDR3 spans 14 amino acids. The CDR3 region is CASSFGDRGSVKYF. Here the CDR3 DNA reads TGCGCCAGCAGCTTCGGTGACAGAGGTTCGGTAAAGTACTTC.

At least ten counts were recorded for this clonotype. The chain links TRBV6-2 or TRBV6-3 to TRBJ2-1; 11 bases are shared with TRBD2. Trimming cost V 2 bases and J 8 bases; bases outside gene matches: 5. The CDR3 has 15 amino acids. Germline V gene data show CDR1 as MNHEY and CDR2 as SVGEGT. This CDR3 is CASSYTSGSGDEQFF. The DNA for the CDR3 is TGTGCCAGCAGTTACACTAGCGGGAGCGGGGATGAGCAGTTCTTC.

This clonotype turned up a few times. V and J are TRBV5-1 and TRBJ2-1; 14 bases map to TRBD2. The CDR3 is 20 amino acids. From germline, CDR1 is SGHRS and CDR2 YFSETQ. The trim removed 0 bases at V and 2 bases at J, leaving 10 bases unmatched. The CDR3 nucleotides are TGCGCCAGCAGCTTGGGAGGGGGGACTAGCGGGAGATTAACCTACAATGAGCAGTTCTTC. Protein sequence: CASSLGGGTSGRLTYNEQFF.

V and J are TRBV27 and TRBJ2-4; TRBD2 is a possible D gene (7 bases). Per germline, CDR1 MNHEY and CDR2 SMNVEV (reference sequence). The V end lost 0 bases, the J end lost 5 bases, and 11 bases lay between the germline ends. This CDR3 spans 15 amino acids. In DNA, the CDR3 is TGTGCCAGCAGTTTATCTTGGGGGGGCGAAAACATTCAGTACTTC. As protein: CASSLSWGGENIQYF.

The J gene is TRBJ2-7, the V gene TRBV28; D not resolved. This CDR3 has 13 amino acids. V lost 5 bases and J 2 bases, leaving 10 bases between the germline ends. Germline CDR1 is MDHEN and CDR2 is SYDVKM. The CDR3 reads CASSGGVAYEQYF. The DNA of the CDR3 is TGTGCCAGCAGTGGTGGAGTAGCCTACGAGCAGTACTTC.

This clonotype showed up just a few times. In DNA, the CDR3 is TGTGCCAGCACCCTCATGGGCTTGGGCAATCAGCCCCAGCATTTT. Translated, it gives CASTLMGLGNQPQHF. The J gene is TRBJ1-5, the V gene TRBV12-3 or TRBV12-4; D unclear. This CDR3 is 15 amino acids long. Trimming stripped 7 bases from V and 2 bases from J, with 15 bases between.

This clonotype was seen a handful of times. The V gene is TRBV4-1, the J gene TRBJ2-1, with 13 positions matching TRBD2. CDR1 and CDR2 from the germline V gene are MGHRA and YSYEKL. Trimming cost V 3 bases and J 6 bases; bases outside gene matches: 5. The CDR3 runs to 16 residues. CDR3 protein: CASSHGRTSGSNEQFF. DNA for the CDR3: TGCGCCAGCAGCCACGGAAGGACTAGCGGGAGCAATGAGCAGTTCTTC.

There are many counts of this clonotype. The chain combines TRBV6-6 with TRBJ2-1, with 9 bases lining up with TRBD2. Germline V gene lookup returns CDR1 MNHNY and CDR2 SVGAGI (reference sequence). V lost 8 bases to trimming and J lost 4 bases; unmatched junction nucleotides: 9. The CDR3 has 15 residues. The DNA of the CDR3 is TGTGCCAGCTCTTATGGGCTAGCGGGGTACAATGAGCAGTTCTTC. It yields the protein CASSYGLAGYNEQFF.

This clonotype was counted at least ten times. This chain uses TRBV12-3 or TRBV12-4 with TRBJ1-4; no firm D call. This CDR3 has 14 residues. Trimming took 8 bases from V and 2 from J, leaving 12 bases between them. The CDR3 sequence is CASGEGGTNEKLFF. The CDR3 DNA follows: TGTGCCAGCGGTGAGGGAGGCACTAATGAAAAACTGTTTTTT.